This is a list of T cell receptor beta chains from one sample in a study of T-cell reconstitution after alpha-beta-depleted transplantation in children. TCRdb independently ran MiXCR on the PCR reads; one entry per CDR3 protein. The data contain approximately 490,000 distinct CDR3 sequences, approximately 10% of them seen just once; the ten biggest clones take up around 2%. Sequenced here: PBMCs, sampled before TCRalphabeta/CD19-depleted stem cell transplant. These receptors all come from a child aged 2 to 10 with inherited bone marrow failure, due to receive a stem cell transplant. CDR3s include the opening cysteine and the closing phenylalanine or tryptophan. Each record gives: J gene, CDR3 length, V gene, D gene, clone size, CDR3 DNA, CDR3 protein. The D gene is left open where the match is weak. Clone size is given for some rows only: seen once, a few or many times, or a class if the clone is expanded.

TRBJ2-3 | 18 | TRBV6-5 | NA | many | TGTGCCAGCAGTTACTCCAACCGGGACCTATCACATTCAGATACGCAGTATTTT | CASSYSNRDLSHSDTQYF
TRBJ1-4 | 17 | TRBV4-3 | NA | many | TGCGCCAGCAGCCAAGATCGGGCGGGGGCAACTAATGAAAAACTGTTTTTT | CASSQDRAGATNEKLFF
TRBJ2-6 | 18 | TRBV27 | NA | many | TGTGCCAGCAGTTCCCAACAGCCCCAGGTCCCTGGGGCCAACGTCCTGACTTTC | CASSSQQPQVPGANVLTF
TRBJ1-1 | 13 | TRBV6-5 | NA | many | TGTGCCAGCAGTTACAGGGTTGACACTGAAGCTTTCTTT | CASSYRVDTEAFF
TRBJ2-3 | 14 | TRBV10-3 | NA | NA | TGTGCCATCAGTGAAGATCTCGGACGTCGTGGGCAGTATTTT | CAISEDLGRRGQYF
TRBJ2-7 | 15 | TRBV20-1 | TRBD2 | many | TGCAGTGCTAGATCAAGACTAGCTTGGGCCTACGAGCAGTACTTC | CSARSRLAWAYEQYF
TRBJ2-6 | 14 | TRBV19 | NA | many | TGTGCCAGTAGTATAGTGTCCGGGGCCAACGTCCTGACTTTC | CASSIVSGANVLTF
TRBJ1-2 | 15 | TRBV7-2 | TRBD1 | many | TGTGCCAGCAGCTCCTGGACAGGGGTGGACGATGGCTACACCTTC | CASSSWTGVDDGYTF
TRBJ1-1 | 12 | TRBV7-2 | NA | many | TGTGCCAGCAGCTTAACACCGGTCGAAGCTTTCTTT | CASSLTPVEAFF
TRBJ2-3 | 15 | TRBV7-2 | NA | many | TGTGCCAGCAGCTTAACGGCAGGGAGCACAGATACGCAGTATTTT | CASSLTAGSTDTQYF
TRBJ2-1 | 14 | TRBV9 | TRBD2 | NA | TGTGCCAGCAGCGCTAGCGGGAGAGGGGGTGAGCAGTTCTTC | CASSASGRGGEQFF
TRBJ2-5 | 12 | TRBV7-9 | NA | many | TGTGCCAGCAGCTCATACAAAGAGACCCAGTACTTC | CASSSYKETQYF
TRBJ2-3 | 19 | TRBV4-2 | TRBD2 | NA | TGTGCCAGCAGCCAAACTCCCACCCGATCAGCGGGAAACACAGATACGCAGTATTTT | CASSQTPTRSAGNTDTQYF
TRBJ1-5 | 14 | TRBV28 | NA | NA | TGTGCCAGCACGAGAGGGTTTAGCAATCAGCCCCAGCATTTT | CASTRGFSNQPQHF
TRBJ2-1 | 15 | TRBV4-3 | TRBD2 | many | TGCGCCAGCAGTCAGAGTAGCGGGAGAGGCGATGAGCAGTTCTTC | CASSQSSGRGDEQFF
TRBJ1-2 | 15 | TRBV12-3/TRBV12-4 | NA | few | TGTGCCAGCAGTCCTTGGACAGCCCCAGACTATGGCTACACCTTC | CASSPWTAPDYGYTF
TRBJ2-3 | 14 | TRBV5-1 | TRBD2 | NA | TGCGCCAGCAGCAGGACACCTAGCGGGGATATGCAGTATTTT | CASSRTPSGDMQYF
TRBJ1-4 | 14 | TRBV7-2 | NA | many | TGTGCCAGCAGCTCGGTCCCGAGGGGGGAAAAACTGTTTTTT | CASSSVPRGEKLFF
TRBJ1-2 | 11 | TRBV11-2 | NA | many | TGTGCCAGCAGCGTCCGCTATGGCTACACCTTC | CASSVRYGYTF
TRBJ2-7 | 14 | TRBV20-1 | NA | many | TGCAGTGCTGGACAGTGGTTCGACAGTAAGGAGCAGTACTTC | CSAGQWFDSKEQYF
TRBJ2-2 | 15 | TRBV20-1 | TRBD2 | many | TGCAGTGCTTTTGAAGCGGGAAGGGTAACCGGGGAGCTGTTTTTT | CSAFEAGRVTGELFF
TRBJ2-7 | 12 | TRBV10-3 | NA | many | TGTGCCATCAGTCGGGACTTCTACGAGCAGTACTTC | CAISRDFYEQYF
TRBJ2-7 | 14 | TRBV2 | NA | many | TGTGCCAGCAGTGAAGGGGAGCCGTCCTACGAGCAGTACTTC | CASSEGEPSYEQYF
TRBJ2-3 | 12 | TRBV20-1 | NA | few | TGCAGTGCTAGCTCCGACACAGATACGCAGTATTTT | CSASSDTDTQYF
TRBJ2-5 | 14 | TRBV6-2/TRBV6-3 | NA | many | TGTGCCAGCAGTTACGGGGGCCAAGTGGAGACCCAGTACTTC | CASSYGGQVETQYF
TRBJ1-2 | 16 | TRBV3-1 | TRBD1 | NA | TGTGCCTGCAGCCCGTCCCGGGACAGGGTAGTCTATGGCTACACCTTC | CACSPSRDRVVYGYTF
TRBJ1-3 | 14 | TRBV5-6 | NA | many | TGTGCCAGCAGCTTGGCCGGGCCCGGAAACACCATATATTTT | CASSLAGPGNTIYF
TRBJ1-1 | 15 | TRBV28 | NA | many | TGTGCCAGCAGATATCCCCCCGGGACAACTTTTGAAGCTTTCTTT | CASRYPPGTTFEAFF
TRBJ2-5 | 11 | TRBV20-1 | NA | many | TGCAGTGGGCTGGATCAAGAGACCCAGTACTTC | CSGLDQETQYF
TRBJ2-1 | 19 | TRBV18 | NA | NA | TGTGCCAGCTCACCCGGTTTCGCGGGCCCCTTACTTGCCTACAATGAGCAGTTCTTC | CASSPGFAGPLLAYNEQFF
TRBJ2-3 | 14 | TRBV29-1 | TRBD1 | few | TGCAGCGTTGCGGGACAGGAGAGGGCAGATACGCAGTATTTT | CSVAGQERADTQYF
TRBJ2-7 | 11 | TRBV29-1 | TRBD1 | many | TGCAGCTCCCGGGACAGCAGGGCGCAGTACTTC | CSSRDSRAQYF
TRBJ2-7 | 15 | TRBV12-3/TRBV12-4 | NA | many | TGTGCCAGCAGTAACACCATCAGACAGGCCTACGAGCAGTACTTC | CASSNTIRQAYEQYF
TRBJ2-3 | 14 | TRBV27 | NA | many | TGTGCCAGCAGCATCATACAGGGCACAGATACGCAGTATTTT | CASSIIQGTDTQYF
TRBJ2-1 | 15 | TRBV4-2 | TRBD2 | NA | TGTGCCAGCAGCCAAGGGAGCGGGAGGAGCGATGAGCAGTTCTTC | CASSQGSGRSDEQFF
TRBJ2-2 | 16 | TRBV5-1 | TRBD2 | many | TGCGCCAGCATTGATAGCGGGAGGGCGAACACCGGGGAGCTGTTTTTT | CASIDSGRANTGELFF
TRBJ1-1 | 14 | TRBV5-1 | NA | many | TGCGCCAGCAGCTTTATAGGGGGGCGCACTGAAGCTTTCTTT | CASSFIGGRTEAFF
TRBJ2-1 | 15 | TRBV4-3 | NA | many | TGCGCCAGCAGCCAGGGATACAGCTCCTACAATGAGCAGTTCTTC | CASSQGYSSYNEQFF
TRBJ2-2 | 16 | TRBV12-3/TRBV12-4 | TRBD1 | many | TGTGCCAGCAGCCCGCGAACAGGGGGCTACACCGGGGAGCTGTTTTTT | CASSPRTGGYTGELFF
TRBJ2-1 | 12 | TRBV4-3 | TRBD2 | many | TGCGCCAGCAGCCAAGGGACTAGTAAGCAGTTCTTC | CASSQGTSKQFF
TRBJ2-5 | 15 | TRBV5-6 | TRBD2 | many | TGTGCCAGCAGCCCGACTAGCGGGAGGGCTGAGACCCAGTACTTC | CASSPTSGRAETQYF
TRBJ2-1 | 15 | TRBV6-5 | NA | NA | TGTGCCAGCAGTTCTAGTAGCCCGACTTACAATGAGCAGTTCTTC | CASSSSSPTYNEQFF
TRBJ2-1 | 14 | TRBV27 | TRBD2 | NA | TGTGCCAGCAGTTTCGTAGCGGGAGCATCTGAGCAGTTCTTC | CASSFVAGASEQFF
TRBJ2-5 | 15 | TRBV4-3 | TRBD2 | many | TGCGCCAGCAGCCAAGTGAGCGGGAGGTTAGAGACCCAGTACTTC | CASSQVSGRLETQYF
TRBJ1-3 | 13 | TRBV15 | NA | few | TGTGCCACCAGCAGAGATCGGGGAAACACCATATATTTT | CATSRDRGNTIYF
TRBJ2-3 | 14 | TRBV20-1 | NA | NA | TGCAGTGCTAGGTCCCCTAGGGGCGCAGATACGCAGTATTTT | CSARSPRGADTQYF
TRBJ2-3 | 12 | TRBV7-9 | NA | many | TGTGCCAGCAGCAACAGGGAAGATACGCAGTATTTT | CASSNREDTQYF
TRBJ2-2 | 17 | TRBV4-1 | TRBD2 | many | TGCGCCAGCAGCCAAGATGGGGGGGATTCGAACACCGGGGAGCTGTTTTTT | CASSQDGGDSNTGELFF
TRBJ2-1 | 17 | TRBV29-1 | TRBD2 | many | TGCAGCGTTGACGGCGGGATCTCGGGGGGGTCCTACAATGAGCAGTTCTTC | CSVDGGISGGSYNEQFF
TRBJ1-5 | 12 | TRBV28 | NA | many | TGTGCCAGCAACTCCCGGGGTCAGCCCCAGCATTTT | CASNSRGQPQHF
TRBJ1-1 | 19 | TRBV12-3/TRBV12-4 | TRBD1 | few | TGTGCCACCGATACCACGGACAGGGCGTATAATTCCTCGAACACTGAAGCTTTCTTT | CATDTTDRAYNSSNTEAFF
TRBJ2-1 | 14 | TRBV5-6 | NA | many | TGTGCCAGCAGCTTTGGGAGAGGATACAATGAGCAGTTCTTC | CASSFGRGYNEQFF
TRBJ2-5 | 16 | TRBV5-1 | TRBD2 | many | TGCGCCAGCAGCTTGTCATGGGGGACTAGCTTCGAGACCCAGTACTTC | CASSLSWGTSFETQYF